This TCR beta chain was profiled in a study of blood T cell repertoires in COVID-19. On the study more broadly: Samples came from the United States, Italy and Spain, spanning acute and convalescent COVID-19. Sample material is recorded as cDNA or gDNA derived from T cells, B-cell-depleted T cells, or PBMCs.

V lost 5 bases to trimming and J lost 3 bases, with 16 bases between them. The CDR3 covers 15 residues. CDR1 and CDR2 (germline): MDHEN, SYDVKM. Original processing notes: Amplified reference gene primers provided the basis for estimating nucleated cell counts. TCRdb's copy holds only in-frame clones and misses some; the assay was immunoSEQ multiplex PCR. V, J and clone size were drawn from that table, and D and trimming were deduced from the DNA. The table lists under 300,000 clones, about four fifths of them singletons. This clone was picked up a small number of times. This receptor was taken from a man aged 80 or over with acute or convalescent COVID-19. The sample was peripheral blood. The chain recombines TRBV28 with TRBJ1-2; TRBD1 is a possible D gene (5 bases). The CDR3 nucleotides read TGTGCCAGCAGTCTCTACAGGAATTGGCACTATGGCTACACCTTC. Translation gives CASSLYRNWHYGYTF.